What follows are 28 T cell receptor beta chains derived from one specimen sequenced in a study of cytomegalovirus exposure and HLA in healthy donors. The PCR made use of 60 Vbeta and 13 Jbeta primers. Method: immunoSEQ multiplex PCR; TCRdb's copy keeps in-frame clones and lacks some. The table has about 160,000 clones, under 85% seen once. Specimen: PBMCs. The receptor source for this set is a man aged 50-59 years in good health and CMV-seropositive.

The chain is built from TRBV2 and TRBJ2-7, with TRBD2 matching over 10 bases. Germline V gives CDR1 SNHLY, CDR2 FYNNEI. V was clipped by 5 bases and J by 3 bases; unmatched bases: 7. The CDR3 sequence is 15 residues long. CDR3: CASSISGRADYEQYF. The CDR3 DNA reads TGTGCCAGCAGTATCAGCGGGAGGGCCGACTACGAGCAGTACTTC. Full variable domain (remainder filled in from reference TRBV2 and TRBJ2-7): EPEVTQTPSHQVTQMGQEVILRCVPISNHLYFYWYRQILGQKVEFLVSFYNNEISEKSEIFDDQFSVERPDGSNFTLKIRSTKLEDSAMYFCASSISGRADYEQYFGPGTRLTVT.

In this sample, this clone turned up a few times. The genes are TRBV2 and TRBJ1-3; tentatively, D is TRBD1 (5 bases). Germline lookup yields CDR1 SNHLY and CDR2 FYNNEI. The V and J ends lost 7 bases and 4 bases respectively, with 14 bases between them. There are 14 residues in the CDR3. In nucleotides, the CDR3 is TGTGCCAGCACTGAGACAGTAACCGGAAACACCATATATTTT. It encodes CASTETVTGNTIYF.

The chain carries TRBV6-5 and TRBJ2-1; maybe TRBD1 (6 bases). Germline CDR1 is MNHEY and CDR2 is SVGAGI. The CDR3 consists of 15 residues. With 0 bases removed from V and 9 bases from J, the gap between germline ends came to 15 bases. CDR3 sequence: CASSYSLGTLSEQFF. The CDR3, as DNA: TGTGCCAGCAGTTACTCATTAGGGACACTTTCTGAGCAGTTCTTC.

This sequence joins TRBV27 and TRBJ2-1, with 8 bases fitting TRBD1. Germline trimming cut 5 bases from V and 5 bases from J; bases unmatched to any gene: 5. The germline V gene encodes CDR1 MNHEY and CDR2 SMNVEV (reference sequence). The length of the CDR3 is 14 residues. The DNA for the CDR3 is TGTGCCAGCAGTCCCGGGACAGGACACAATGAGCAGTTCTTC. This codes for CASSPGTGHNEQFF.

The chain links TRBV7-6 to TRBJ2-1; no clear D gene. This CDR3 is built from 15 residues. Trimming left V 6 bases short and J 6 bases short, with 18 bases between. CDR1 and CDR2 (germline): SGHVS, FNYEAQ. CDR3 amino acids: CASREAGSHANEQFF. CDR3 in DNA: TGTGCCAGCAGAGAGGCCGGTTCCCACGCCAATGAGCAGTTCTTC.

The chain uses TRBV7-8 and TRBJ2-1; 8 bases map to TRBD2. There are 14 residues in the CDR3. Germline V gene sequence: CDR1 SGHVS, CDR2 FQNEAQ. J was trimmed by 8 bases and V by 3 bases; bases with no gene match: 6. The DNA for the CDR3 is TGTGCCAGCAGCTTTCCCCGGGGGGGGCATGAGCAGTTCTTC. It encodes CASSFPRGGHEQFF.

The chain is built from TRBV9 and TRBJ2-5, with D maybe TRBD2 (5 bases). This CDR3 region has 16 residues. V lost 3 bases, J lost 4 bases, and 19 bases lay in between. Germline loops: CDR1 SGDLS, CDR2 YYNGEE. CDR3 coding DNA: TGTGCCAGCAGCGCCAGCGGCTATAGGCGGGCAGAGACCCAGTACTTC. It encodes CASSASGYRRAETQYF.

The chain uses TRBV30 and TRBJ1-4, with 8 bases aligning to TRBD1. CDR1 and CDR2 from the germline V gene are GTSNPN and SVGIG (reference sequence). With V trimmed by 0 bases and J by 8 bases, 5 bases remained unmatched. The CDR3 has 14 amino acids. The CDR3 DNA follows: TGTGCCTGGAGTGTACCAGGGGGCCGCGAAAAACTGTTTTTT. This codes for CAWSVPGGREKLFF.

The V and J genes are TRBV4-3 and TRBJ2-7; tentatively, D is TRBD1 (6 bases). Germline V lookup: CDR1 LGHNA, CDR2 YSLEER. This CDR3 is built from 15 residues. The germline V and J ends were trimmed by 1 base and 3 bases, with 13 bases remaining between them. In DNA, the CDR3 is TGCGCCAGCAGCCAAGGCCGAGGACAGTTCTACGAGCAGTACTTC. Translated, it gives CASSQGRGQFYEQYF.

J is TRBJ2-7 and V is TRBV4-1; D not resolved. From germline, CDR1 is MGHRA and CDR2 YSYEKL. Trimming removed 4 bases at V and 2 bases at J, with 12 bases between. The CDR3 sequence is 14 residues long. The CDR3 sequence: CASSPRGQPYEQYF. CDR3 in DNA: TGCGCCAGCAGCCCCCGAGGCCAGCCCTACGAGCAGTACTTC.

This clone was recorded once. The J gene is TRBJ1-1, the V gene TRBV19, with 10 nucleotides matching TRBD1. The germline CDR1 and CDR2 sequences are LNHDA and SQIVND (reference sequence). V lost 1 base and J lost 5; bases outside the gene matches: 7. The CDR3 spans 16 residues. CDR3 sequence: CASSIGRTGGFTEAFF. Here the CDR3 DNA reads TGTGCCAGTAGTATAGGTCGGACAGGGGGTTTTACTGAAGCTTTCTTT.

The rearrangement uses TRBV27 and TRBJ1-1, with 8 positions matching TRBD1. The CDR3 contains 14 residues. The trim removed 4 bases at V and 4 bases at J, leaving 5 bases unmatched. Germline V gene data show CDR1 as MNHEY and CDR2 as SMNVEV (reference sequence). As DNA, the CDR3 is TGTGCCAGCAGTTCGCTGGACAGGGCCACTGAAGCTTTCTTT. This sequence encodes CASSSLDRATEAFF.

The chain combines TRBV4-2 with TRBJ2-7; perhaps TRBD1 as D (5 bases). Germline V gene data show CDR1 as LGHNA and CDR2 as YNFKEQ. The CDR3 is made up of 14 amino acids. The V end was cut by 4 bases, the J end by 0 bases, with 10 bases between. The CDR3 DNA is TGTGCCAGCAGCCGGGGCGTAAGCTCCTACGAGCAGTACTTC. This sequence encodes CASSRGVSSYEQYF.

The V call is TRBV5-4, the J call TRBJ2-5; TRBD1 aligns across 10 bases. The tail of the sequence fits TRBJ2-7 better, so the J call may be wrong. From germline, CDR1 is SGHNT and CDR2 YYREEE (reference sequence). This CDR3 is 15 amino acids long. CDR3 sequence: CASSNRQGALNEQYF. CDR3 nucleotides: TGTGCCAGCAGCAACAGACAGGGGGCGTTGAACGAGCAGTACTTC.

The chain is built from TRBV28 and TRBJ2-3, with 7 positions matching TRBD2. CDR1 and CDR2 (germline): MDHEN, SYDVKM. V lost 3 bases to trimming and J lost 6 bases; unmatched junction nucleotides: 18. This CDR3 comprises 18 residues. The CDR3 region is CASSLGVGKAGVGDTQYF. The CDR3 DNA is TGTGCCAGCAGTTTGGGGGTGGGAAAGGCGGGAGTCGGCGATACGCAGTATTTT.

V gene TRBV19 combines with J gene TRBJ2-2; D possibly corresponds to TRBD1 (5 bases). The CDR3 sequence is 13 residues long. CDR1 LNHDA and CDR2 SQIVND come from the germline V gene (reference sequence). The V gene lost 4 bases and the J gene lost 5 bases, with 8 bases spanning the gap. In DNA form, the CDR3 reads TGTGCCAGTAGTACAGGGCGAACCGGGGAGCTGTTTTTT. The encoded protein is CASSTGRTGELFF.

The DNA of the CDR3 is TGTGCCAGCGTGGGGGGGGACTATAATTCACCCCTCCACTTT. It specifies CASVGGDYNSPLHF. V gene TRBV28 combines with J gene TRBJ1-6; D is perhaps TRBD1 (5 bases). V was pared by 8 bases and J by 3 bases, with 11 bases between. CDR1 MDHEN and CDR2 SYDVKM come from the germline V gene. The CDR3 is made up of 14 amino acids. Full variable domain (outside the CDR3, taken from reference TRBV28 and TRBJ1-6): DVKVTQSSRYLVKRTGEKVFLECVQDMDHENMFWYRQDPGLGLRLIYFSYDVKMKEKGDIPEGYSVSREKKERFSLILESASTNQTSMYLCASVGGDYNSPLHFGNGTRLTVT.

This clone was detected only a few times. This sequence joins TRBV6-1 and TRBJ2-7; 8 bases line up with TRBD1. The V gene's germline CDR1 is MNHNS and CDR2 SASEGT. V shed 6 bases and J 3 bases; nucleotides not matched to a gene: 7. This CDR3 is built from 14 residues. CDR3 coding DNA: TGTGCCAGCAGACCCCCGGACAGGGTCTACGAGCAGTACTTC. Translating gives CASRPPDRVYEQYF.

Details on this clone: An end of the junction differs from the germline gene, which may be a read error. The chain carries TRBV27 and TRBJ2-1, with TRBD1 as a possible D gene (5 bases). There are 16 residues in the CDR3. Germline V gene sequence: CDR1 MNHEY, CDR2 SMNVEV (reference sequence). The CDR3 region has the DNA TGTGCCAGCAGTTTATCTCAGGGAAGCTCCTACAGTGAGCAGTTCTTC. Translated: CASSLSQGSSYSEQFF.

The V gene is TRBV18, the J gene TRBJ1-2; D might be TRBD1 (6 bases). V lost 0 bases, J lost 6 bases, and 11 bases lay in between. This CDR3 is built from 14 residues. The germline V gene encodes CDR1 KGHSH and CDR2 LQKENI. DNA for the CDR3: TGTGCCAGCTCACCACCAGCAGACAGGAATGGCTACACCTTC. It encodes CASSPPADRNGYTF.

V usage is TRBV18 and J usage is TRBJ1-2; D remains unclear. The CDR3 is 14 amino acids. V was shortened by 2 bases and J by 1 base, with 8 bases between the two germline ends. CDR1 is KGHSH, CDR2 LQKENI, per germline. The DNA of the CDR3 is TGTGCCAGCTCACCAGGGAGGATTAACTATGGCTACACCTTC. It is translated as CASSPGRINYGYTF.

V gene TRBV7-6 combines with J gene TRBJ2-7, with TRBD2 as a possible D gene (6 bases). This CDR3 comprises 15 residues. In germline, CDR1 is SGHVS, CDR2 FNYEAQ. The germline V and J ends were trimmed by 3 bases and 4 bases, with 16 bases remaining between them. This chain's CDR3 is CASSFPPGGGYEQYF. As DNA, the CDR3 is TGTGCCAGCAGCTTTCCACCCGGGGGTGGATACGAGCAGTACTTC.

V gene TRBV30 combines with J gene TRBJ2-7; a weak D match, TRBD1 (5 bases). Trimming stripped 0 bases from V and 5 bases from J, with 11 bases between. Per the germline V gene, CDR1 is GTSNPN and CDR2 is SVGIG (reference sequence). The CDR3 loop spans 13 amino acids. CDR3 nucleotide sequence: TGTGCCTGGAGTGTATCCCCAGGGAACGAGCAGTACTTC. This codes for CAWSVSPGNEQYF.

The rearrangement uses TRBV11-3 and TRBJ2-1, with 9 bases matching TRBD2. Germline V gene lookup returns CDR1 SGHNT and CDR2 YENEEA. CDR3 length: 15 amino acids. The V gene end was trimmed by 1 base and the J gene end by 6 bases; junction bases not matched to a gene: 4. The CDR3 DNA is TGTGCCAGCAGCTTAGGGACTAGCGATCTCAATGAGCAGTTCTTC. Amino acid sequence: CASSLGTSDLNEQFF.

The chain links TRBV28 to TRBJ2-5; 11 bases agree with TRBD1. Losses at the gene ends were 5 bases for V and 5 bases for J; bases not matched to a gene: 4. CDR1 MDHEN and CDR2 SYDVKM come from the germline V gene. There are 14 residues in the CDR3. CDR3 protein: CASSRTGGGETQYF. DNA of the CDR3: TGTGCCAGCAGTCGGACAGGGGGCGGGGAGACCCAGTACTTC.

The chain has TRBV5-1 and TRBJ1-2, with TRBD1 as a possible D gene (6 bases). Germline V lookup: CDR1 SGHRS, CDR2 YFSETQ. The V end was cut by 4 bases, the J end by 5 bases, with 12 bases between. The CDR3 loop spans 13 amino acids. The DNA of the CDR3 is TGCGCCAGCAGCAACGAAGGGGGATATGGCTACACCTTC. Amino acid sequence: CASSNEGGYGYTF.

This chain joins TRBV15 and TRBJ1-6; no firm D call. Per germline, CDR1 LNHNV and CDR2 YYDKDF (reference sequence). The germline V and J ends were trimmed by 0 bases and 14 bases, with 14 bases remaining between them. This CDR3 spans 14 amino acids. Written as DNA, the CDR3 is TGTGCCACCAGCAGAGATCTTGCCCAACCGGCCCTCCACTTT. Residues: CATSRDLAQPALHF.

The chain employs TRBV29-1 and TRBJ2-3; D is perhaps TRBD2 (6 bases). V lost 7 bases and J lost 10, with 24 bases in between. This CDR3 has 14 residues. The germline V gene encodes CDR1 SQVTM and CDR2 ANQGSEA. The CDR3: CSGTSQGKVWAQYF. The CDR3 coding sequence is TGCAGCGGTACTAGCCAGGGAAAGGTTTGGGCGCAGTATTTT.